These 9 T cell receptor beta chains came from one sample sequenced in a study of blood T cell repertoires in COVID-19. The data were produced by immunoSEQ multiplex PCR, yet TCRdb's version contains in-frame clones alone and is incomplete. Of a few hundred thousand clones listed, around 89% were seen once; the top ten hold approximately 1.8%. Sequencing was carried out using PBMCs or T cells enriched from blood (not recorded which). The origin of the receptors is a woman aged 40 to 50 who had recovered from COVID-19.

The chain links TRBV15 to TRBJ1-2; D is unclear. Germline V lookup: CDR1 LNHNV, CDR2 YYDKDF (reference sequence). V was shortened by 5 bases and J by 3 bases, with 7 bases between the two germline ends. The CDR3 length is 12 residues. The DNA of the CDR3 is TGTGCCACCAGCGCGCAGGACTATGGCTACACCTTC. Amino acids: CATSAQDYGYTF.

V and J are TRBV5-1 and TRBJ1-1, with D maybe TRBD1 (5 bases). The CDR3 loop spans 15 amino acids. CDR1 is SGHRS and CDR2 is YFSETQ in the germline V gene. V shed 4 bases and J shed 3 bases, with 16 bases lying between them. CDR3 amino acids: CASSPMGWGDTEAFF. DNA for the CDR3: TGCGCCAGCAGCCCAATGGGATGGGGGGACACTGAAGCTTTCTTT.

The V gene is TRBV12-3 or TRBV12-4, the J gene TRBJ1-3, with 7 bases matching TRBD1. Losses at the gene ends were 11 bases for V and 5 bases for J; bases not matched to a gene: 9. This CDR3 contains 13 residues. CDR3 sequence reads: CADRDPLRNTIYF. The CDR3 DNA sequence: TGTGCCGACAGGGATCCGCTTAGAAACACCATATATTTT.

This rearrangement joins TRBV6-2 or TRBV6-3 to TRBJ2-5; D may be TRBD2 (6 bases). The germline V gene has CDR1 MNHEY and CDR2 SVGEGT. Trimming removed 5 bases from V and 4 bases from J, with 17 bases in between. The length of the CDR3 is 15 residues. The CDR3 nucleotides are TGTGCCAGCAGTCGTATTAACAGGCGGGGAGAGACCCAGTACTTC. Translated: CASSRINRRGETQYF.

V usage is TRBV28 and J usage is TRBJ1-5, with a tentative D call TRBD1 (5 bases). CDR1 MDHEN and CDR2 SYDVKM come from the germline V gene. The CDR3 runs to 15 residues. V was trimmed by 4 bases and J by 6 bases, leaving 16 bases between them. This CDR3 reads CASSSARANIQPQHF. CDR3 nucleotides: TGTGCCAGCAGTTCCGCCAGGGCCAATATTCAGCCCCAGCATTTT.

The V call is TRBV19, the J call TRBJ2-1, with TRBD1 as a possible D gene (5 bases). This CDR3 has 15 amino acids. V shed 1 base and J shed 6 bases, with 13 bases lying between them. The germline V gene has CDR1 LNHDA and CDR2 SQIVND (reference sequence). As DNA, the CDR3 is TGTGCCAGTAGTATAGGTCGGCCAGGGTTCAATGAGCAGTTCTTC. It translates to CASSIGRPGFNEQFF.

The V call is TRBV5-4, the J call TRBJ1-1; D not certain. Trimming took 1 base from V and 3 from J, leaving 7 bases between them. The germline V gene encodes CDR1 SGHNT and CDR2 YYREEE (reference sequence). The CDR3 extends over 13 amino acids. The CDR3 reads CASSLQTHTEAFF. In DNA, the CDR3 is TGTGCCAGCAGCTTGCAGACACACACTGAAGCTTTCTTT.

This chain uses TRBV10-1 with TRBJ2-1, with 7 bases aligning to TRBD2. The trim removed 3 bases at V and 8 bases at J, leaving 4 bases unmatched. CDR3 length: 13 residues. CDR1 and CDR2 (germline): WNHNN, SYGVQD (reference sequence). CDR3 nucleotide sequence: TGCGCCAGCAGTGAAGCGGGATCAGATGAGCAGTTCTTC. Protein: CASSEAGSDEQFF.

The V call is TRBV19, the J call TRBJ1-2; no reliable D call. Germline V gene sequence: CDR1 LNHDA, CDR2 SQIVND (reference sequence). V was cut by 4 bases and J by 0 bases, with 15 bases left in between. This CDR3 is built from 16 residues. CDR3 sequence: CASSTSRRATNYGYTF. The CDR3 nucleotides read TGTGCCAGTAGTACCTCAAGGCGGGCGACTAACTATGGCTACACCTTC.